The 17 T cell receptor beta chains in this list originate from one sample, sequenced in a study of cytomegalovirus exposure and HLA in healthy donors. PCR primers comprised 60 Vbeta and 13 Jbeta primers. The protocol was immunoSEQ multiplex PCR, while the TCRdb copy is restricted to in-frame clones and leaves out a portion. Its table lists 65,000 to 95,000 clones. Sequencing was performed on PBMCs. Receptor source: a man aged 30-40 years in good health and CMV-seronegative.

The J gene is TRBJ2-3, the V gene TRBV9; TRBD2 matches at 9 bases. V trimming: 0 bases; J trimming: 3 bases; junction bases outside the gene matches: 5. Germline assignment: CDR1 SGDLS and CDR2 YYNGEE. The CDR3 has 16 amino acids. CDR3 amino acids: CASSVEAGGLTDTQYF. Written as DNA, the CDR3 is TGTGCCAGCAGCGTAGAGGCGGGAGGGTTAACAGATACGCAGTATTTT.

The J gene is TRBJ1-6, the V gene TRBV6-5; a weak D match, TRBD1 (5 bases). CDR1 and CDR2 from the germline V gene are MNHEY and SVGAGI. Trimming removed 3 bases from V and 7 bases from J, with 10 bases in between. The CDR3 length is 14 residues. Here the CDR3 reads CASSYGGGNSPLHF. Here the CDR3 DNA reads TGTGCCAGCAGTTATGGGGGGGGGAATTCACCCCTCCACTTT.

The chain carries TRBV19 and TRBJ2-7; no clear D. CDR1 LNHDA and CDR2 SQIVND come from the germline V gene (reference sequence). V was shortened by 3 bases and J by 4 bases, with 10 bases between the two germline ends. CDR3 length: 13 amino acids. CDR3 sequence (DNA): TGTGCCAGTAGTATGGAGCTGTGGTACGAGCAGTACTTC. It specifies CASSMELWYEQYF. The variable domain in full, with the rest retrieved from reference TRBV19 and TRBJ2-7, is DGGITQSPKYLFRKEGQNVTLSCEQNLNHDAMYWYRQDPGQGLRLIYYSQIVNDFQKGDIAEGYSVSREKKESFPLTVTSAQKNPTAFYLCASSMELWYEQYFGPGTRLTVT.

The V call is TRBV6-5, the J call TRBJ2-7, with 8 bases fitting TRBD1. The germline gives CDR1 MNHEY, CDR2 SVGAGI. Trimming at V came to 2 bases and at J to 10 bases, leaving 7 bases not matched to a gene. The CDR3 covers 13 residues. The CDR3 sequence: CASSYPGTGKQYF. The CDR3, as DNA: TGTGCCAGCAGTTACCCCGGGACAGGTAAACAGTACTTC.

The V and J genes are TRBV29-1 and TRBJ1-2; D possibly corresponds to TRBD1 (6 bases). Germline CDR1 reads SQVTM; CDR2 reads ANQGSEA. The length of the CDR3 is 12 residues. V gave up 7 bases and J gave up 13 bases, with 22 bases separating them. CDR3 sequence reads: CSGFEPTGIITF. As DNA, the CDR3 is TGCAGCGGATTTGAGCCGACAGGTATCATCACCTTC.

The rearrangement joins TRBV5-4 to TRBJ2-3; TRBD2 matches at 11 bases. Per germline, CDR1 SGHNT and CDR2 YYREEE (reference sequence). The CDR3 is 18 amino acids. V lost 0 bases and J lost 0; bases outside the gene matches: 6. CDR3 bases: TGTGCCAGCAGCTTGGGACTAGCGGGGATACCTAGCACAGATACGCAGTATTTT. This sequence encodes CASSLGLAGIPSTDTQYF.

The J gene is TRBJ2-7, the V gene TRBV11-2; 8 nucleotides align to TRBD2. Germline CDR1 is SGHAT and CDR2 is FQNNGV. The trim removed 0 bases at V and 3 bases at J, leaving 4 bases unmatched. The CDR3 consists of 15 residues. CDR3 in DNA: TGTGCCAGCAGCTTAGATTCGGGGGGGTACTACGAGCAGTACTTC. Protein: CASSLDSGGYYEQYF.

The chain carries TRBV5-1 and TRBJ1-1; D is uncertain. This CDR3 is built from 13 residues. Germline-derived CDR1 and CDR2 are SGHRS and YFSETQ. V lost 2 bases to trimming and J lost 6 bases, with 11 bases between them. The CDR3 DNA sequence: TGCGCCAGCAGCTTCGGGGAGGGCGCTGAAGCTTTCTTT. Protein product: CASSFGEGAEAFF. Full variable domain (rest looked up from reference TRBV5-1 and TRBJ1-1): KAGVTQTPRYLIKTRGQQVTLSCSPISGHRSVSWYQQTPGQGLQFLFEYFSETQRNKGNFPGRFSGRQFSNSRSEMNVSTLELGDSALYLCASSFGEGAEAFFGQGTRLTVV.

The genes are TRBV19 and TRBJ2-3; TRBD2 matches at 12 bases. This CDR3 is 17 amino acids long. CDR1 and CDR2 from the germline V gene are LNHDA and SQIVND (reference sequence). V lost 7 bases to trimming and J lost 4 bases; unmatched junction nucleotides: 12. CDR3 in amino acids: CASTASGGARGSDTQYF. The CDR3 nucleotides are TGTGCCAGTACGGCTAGCGGGGGGGCTAGGGGATCAGATACGCAGTATTTT.

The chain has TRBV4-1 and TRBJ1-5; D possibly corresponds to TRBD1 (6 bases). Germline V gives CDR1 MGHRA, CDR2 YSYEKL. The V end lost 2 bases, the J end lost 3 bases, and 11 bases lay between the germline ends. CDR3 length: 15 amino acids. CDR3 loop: CASSQRDTINQPQHF. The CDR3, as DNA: TGCGCCAGCAGCCAACGGGACACCATCAATCAGCCCCAGCATTTT.

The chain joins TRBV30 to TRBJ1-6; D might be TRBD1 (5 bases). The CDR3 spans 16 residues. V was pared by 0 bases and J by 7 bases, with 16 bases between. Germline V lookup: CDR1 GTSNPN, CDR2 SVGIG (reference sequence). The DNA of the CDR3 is TGTGCCTGGAGTGTACGGGGGGGGAACAACAATTCACCCCTCCACTTT. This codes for CAWSVRGGNNNSPLHF. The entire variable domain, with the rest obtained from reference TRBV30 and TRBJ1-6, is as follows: SQTIHQWPATLVQPVGSPLSLECTVEGTSNPNLYWYRQAAGRGLQLLFYSVGIGQISSEVPQNLSASRPQDRQFILSSKKLLLSDSGFYLCAWSVRGGNNNSPLHFGNGTRLTVT.

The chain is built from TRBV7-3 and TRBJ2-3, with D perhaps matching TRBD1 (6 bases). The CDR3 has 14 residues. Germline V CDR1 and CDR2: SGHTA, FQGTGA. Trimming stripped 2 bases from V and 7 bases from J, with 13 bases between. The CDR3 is CASSLAPRGNTQYF. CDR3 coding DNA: TGTGCCAGCAGCTTAGCCCCAAGGGGGAATACGCAGTATTTT.

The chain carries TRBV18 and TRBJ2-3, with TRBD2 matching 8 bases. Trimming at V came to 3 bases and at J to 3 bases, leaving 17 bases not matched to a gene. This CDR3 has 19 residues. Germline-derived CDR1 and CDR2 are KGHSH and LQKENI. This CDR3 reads CASSPGQREYPPRTDTQYF. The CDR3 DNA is TGTGCCAGCTCACCTGGGCAGCGGGAGTACCCACCTCGGACAGATACGCAGTATTTT.

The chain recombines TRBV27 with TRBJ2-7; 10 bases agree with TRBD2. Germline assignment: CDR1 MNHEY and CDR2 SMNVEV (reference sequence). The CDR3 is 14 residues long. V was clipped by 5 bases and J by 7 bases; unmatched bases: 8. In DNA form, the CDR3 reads TGTGCCAGCAGTCTCCTAGCGGGAGCTGGGGAGCAGTACTTC. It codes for CASSLLAGAGEQYF.

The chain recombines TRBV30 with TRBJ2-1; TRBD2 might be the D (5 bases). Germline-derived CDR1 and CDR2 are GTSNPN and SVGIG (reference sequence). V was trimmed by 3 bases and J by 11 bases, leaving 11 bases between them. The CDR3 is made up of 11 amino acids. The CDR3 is CAWRKDWKQFF. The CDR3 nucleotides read TGTGCCTGGAGAAAGGACTGGAAGCAGTTCTTC.

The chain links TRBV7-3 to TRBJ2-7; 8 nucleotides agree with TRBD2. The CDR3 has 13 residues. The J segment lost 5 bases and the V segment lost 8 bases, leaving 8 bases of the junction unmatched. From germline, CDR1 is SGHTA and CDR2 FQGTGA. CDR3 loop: CASSGSGNNEQYF. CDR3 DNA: TGTGCCAGCTCGGGTAGCGGGAACAACGAGCAGTACTTC.

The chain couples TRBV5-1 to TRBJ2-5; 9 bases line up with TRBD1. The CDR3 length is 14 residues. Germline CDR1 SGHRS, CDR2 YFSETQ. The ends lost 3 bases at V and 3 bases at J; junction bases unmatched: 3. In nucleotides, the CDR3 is TGCGCCAGCAGCTGGGGACAGGGCGAAGAGACCCAGTACTTC. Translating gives CASSWGQGEETQYF. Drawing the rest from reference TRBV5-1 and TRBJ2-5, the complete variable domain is KAGVTQTPRYLIKTRGQQVTLSCSPISGHRSVSWYQQTPGQGLQFLFEYFSETQRNKGNFPGRFSGRQFSNSRSEMNVSTLELGDSALYLCASSWGQGEETQYFGPGTRLLVL.